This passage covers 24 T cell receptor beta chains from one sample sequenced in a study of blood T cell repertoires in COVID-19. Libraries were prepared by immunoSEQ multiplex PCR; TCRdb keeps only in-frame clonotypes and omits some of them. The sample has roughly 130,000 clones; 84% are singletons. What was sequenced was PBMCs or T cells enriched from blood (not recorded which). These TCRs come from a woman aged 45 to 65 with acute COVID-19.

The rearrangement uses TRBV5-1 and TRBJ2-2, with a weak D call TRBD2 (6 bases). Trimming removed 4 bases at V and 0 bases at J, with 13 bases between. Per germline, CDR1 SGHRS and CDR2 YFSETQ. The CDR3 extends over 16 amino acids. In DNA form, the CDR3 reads TGCGCCAGCAGCATAGGGACTTCTTCGAACACCGGGGAGCTGTTTTTT. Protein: CASSIGTSSNTGELFF.

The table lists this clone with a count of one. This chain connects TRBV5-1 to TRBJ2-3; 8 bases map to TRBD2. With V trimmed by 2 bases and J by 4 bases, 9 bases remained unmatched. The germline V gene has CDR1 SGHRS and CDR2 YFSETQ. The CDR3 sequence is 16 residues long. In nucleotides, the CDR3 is TGCGCCAGCAGCTTAGTGGCGGCGGGAGGCGCAGATACGCAGTATTTT. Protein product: CASSLVAAGGADTQYF.

CDR3 DNA sequence: TGTGCCAGCAGCGAAAGAGCCGGGACTCTATTAACCAAAAACATTCAGTACTTC. Translating it yields CASSERAGTLLTKNIQYF. The rearrangement uses TRBV9 and TRBJ2-4; tentative D call: TRBD2 (6 bases). Germline CDR1 is SGDLS and CDR2 is YYNGEE. This CDR3 has 18 amino acids. Trimming pared 3 bases from V and 2 bases from J, leaving 21 bases between. Using reference TRBV9 and TRBJ2-4 for the parts outside the CDR3, the full variable domain is DSGVTQTPKHLITATGQRVTLRCSPRSGDLSVYWYQQSLDQGLQFLIQYYNGEERAKGNILERFSAQQFPDLHSELNLSSLELGDSALYFCASSERAGTLLTKNIQYFGAGTRLSVL.

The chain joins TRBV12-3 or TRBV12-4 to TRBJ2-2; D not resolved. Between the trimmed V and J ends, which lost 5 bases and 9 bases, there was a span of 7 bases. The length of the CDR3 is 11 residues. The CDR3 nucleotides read TGTGCCAGCAGTCTCCCCCGGGAGCTGTTTTTT. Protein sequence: CASSLPRELFF.

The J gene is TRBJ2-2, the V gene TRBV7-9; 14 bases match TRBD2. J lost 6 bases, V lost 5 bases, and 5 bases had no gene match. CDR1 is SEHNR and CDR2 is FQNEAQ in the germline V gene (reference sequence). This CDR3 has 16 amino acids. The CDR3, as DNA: TGTGCCAGCAGCGTTGGGACTAGCGGGAGTGCCGGGGAGCTGTTTTTT. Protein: CASSVGTSGSAGELFF. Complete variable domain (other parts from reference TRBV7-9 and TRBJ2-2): DTGVSQNPRHKITKRGQNVTFRCDPISEHNRLYWYRQTLGQGPEFLTYFQNEAQLEKSRLLSDRFSAERPKGSFSTLEIQRTEQGDSAMYLCASSVGTSGSAGELFFGEGSRLTVL.

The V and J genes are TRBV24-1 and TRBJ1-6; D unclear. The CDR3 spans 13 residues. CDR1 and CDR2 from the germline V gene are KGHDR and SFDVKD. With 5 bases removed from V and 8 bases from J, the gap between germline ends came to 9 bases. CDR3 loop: CATSVGVDSPLHF. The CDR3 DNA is TGTGCCACCAGTGTCGGGGTTGATTCACCCCTCCACTTT.

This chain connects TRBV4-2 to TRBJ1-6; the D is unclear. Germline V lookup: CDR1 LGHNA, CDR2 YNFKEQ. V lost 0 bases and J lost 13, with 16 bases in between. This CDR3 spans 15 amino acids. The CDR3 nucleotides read TGTGCCAGCAGCCAAGACCTAGGGAGGGAGTGGCCCCTCCACTTT. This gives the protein CASSQDLGREWPLHF.

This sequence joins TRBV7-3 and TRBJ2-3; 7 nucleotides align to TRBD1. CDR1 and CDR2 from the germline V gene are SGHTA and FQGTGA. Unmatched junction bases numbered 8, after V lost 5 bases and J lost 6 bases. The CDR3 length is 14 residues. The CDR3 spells CASSHTRGLDTQYF. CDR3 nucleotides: TGTGCCAGCAGCCACACAAGGGGGCTTGATACGCAGTATTTT.

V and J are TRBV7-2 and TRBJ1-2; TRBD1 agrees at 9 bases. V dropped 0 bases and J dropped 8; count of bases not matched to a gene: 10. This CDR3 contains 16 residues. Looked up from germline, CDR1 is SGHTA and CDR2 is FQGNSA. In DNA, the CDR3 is TGTGCCAGCAGCTTAGCTAGTTTGGGACAGGGTGGCGGCTACACCTTC. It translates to CASSLASLGQGGGYTF.

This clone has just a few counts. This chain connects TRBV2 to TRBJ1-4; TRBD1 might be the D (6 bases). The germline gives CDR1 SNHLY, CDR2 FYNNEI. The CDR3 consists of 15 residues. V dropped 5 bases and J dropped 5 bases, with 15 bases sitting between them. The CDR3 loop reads CASSPQGTKNEKLFF. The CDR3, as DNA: TGTGCCAGCAGTCCTCAAGGGACAAAGAATGAAAAACTGTTTTTT.

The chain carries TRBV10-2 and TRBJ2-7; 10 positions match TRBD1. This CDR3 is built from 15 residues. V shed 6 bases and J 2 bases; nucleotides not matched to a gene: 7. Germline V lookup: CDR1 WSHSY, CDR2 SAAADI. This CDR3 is CASRPGTGVPYEQYF. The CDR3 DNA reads TGCGCCAGCAGACCTGGGACAGGGGTCCCCTACGAGCAGTACTTC.

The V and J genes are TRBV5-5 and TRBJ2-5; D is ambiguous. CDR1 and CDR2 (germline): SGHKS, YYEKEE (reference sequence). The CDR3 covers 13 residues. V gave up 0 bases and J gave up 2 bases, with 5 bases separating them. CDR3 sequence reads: CASSLVPQETQYF. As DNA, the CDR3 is TGTGCCAGCAGCTTGGTCCCTCAAGAGACCCAGTACTTC.

In nucleotides, the CDR3 is TGTGCCAGCAGCTGGACAGGGACAGATACGCAGTATTTT. This codes for CASSWTGTDTQYF. The chain has TRBV11-2 and TRBJ2-3; TRBD1 matches 8 bases. Trimming cost V 4 bases and J 3 bases; bases outside gene matches: 0. The CDR3 sequence is 13 residues long. Germline lookup yields CDR1 SGHAT and CDR2 FQNNGV.

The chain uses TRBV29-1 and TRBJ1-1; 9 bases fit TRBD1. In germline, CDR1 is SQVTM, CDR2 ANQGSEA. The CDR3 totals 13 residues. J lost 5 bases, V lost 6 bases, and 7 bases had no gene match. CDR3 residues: CSVLMDRGTEAFF. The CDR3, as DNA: TGCAGCGTATTGATGGACAGGGGAACTGAAGCTTTCTTT.

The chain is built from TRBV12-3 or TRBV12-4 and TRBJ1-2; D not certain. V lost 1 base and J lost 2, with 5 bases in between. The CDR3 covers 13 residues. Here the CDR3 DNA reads TGTGCCAGCAGTTTAGTACAAAACTATGGCTACACCTTC. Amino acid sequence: CASSLVQNYGYTF.

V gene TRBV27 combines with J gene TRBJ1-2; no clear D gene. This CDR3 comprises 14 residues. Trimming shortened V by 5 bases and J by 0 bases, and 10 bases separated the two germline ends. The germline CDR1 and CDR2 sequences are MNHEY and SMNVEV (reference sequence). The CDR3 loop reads CASSATQANYGYTF. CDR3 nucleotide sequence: TGTGCCAGCAGTGCTACTCAAGCTAACTATGGCTACACCTTC.

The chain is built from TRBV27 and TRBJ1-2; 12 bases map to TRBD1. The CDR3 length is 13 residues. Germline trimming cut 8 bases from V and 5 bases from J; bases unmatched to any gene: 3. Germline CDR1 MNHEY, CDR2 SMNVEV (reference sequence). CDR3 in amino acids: CASRDRGRYGYTF. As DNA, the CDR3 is TGTGCCAGCCGGGACAGGGGGCGATATGGCTACACCTTC.

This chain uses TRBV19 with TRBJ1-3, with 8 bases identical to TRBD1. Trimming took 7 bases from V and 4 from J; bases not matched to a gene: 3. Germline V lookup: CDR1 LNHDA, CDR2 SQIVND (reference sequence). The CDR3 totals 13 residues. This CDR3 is CASKGTGGNTIYF. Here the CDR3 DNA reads TGTGCCAGTAAGGGGACAGGAGGAAACACCATATATTTT.

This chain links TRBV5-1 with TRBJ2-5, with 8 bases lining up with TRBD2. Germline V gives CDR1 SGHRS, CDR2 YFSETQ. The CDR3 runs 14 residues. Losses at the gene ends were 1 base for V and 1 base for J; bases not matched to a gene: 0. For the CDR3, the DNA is TGCGCCAGCAGCTTGACTAGCGGCCAAGAGACCCAGTACTTC. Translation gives CASSLTSGQETQYF.

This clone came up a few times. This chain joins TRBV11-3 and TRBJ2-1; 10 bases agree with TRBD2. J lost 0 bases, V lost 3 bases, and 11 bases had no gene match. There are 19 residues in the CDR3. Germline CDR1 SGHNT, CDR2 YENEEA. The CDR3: CASSFRAGGPLSSYNEQFF. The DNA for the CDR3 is TGTGCCAGCAGCTTCCGAGCGGGAGGGCCCCTGAGCTCCTACAATGAGCAGTTCTTC.

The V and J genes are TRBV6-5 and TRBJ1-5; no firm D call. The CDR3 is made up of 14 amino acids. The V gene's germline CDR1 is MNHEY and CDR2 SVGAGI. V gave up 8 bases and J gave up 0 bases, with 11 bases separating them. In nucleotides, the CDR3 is TGTGCCAGCGGCTTCTTTTTTAGCAATCAGCCCCAGCATTTT. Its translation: CASGFFFSNQPQHF.

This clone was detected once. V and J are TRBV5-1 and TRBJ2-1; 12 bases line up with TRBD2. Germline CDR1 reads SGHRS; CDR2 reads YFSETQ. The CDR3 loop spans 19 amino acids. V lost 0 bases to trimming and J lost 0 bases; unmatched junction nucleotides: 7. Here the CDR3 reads CASSLASLAGGSSYNEQFF. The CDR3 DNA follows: TGCGCCAGCAGCTTGGCCAGTCTAGCGGGAGGGAGCTCCTACAATGAGCAGTTCTTC.

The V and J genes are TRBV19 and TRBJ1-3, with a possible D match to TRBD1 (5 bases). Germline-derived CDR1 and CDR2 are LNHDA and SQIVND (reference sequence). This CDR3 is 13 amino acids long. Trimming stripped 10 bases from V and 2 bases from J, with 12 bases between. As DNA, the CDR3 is TGTGCCACCTCCCCGGGGGCTGGAAACACCATATATTTT. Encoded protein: CATSPGAGNTIYF.

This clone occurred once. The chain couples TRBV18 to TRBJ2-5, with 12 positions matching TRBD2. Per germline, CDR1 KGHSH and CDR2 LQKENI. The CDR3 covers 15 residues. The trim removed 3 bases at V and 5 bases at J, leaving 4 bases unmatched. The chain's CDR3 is CASSPTSGSLETQYF. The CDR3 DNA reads TGTGCCAGCTCACCGACTAGCGGGAGTCTGGAGACCCAGTACTTC. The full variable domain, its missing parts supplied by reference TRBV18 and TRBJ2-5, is NAGVMQNPRHLVRRRGQEARLRCSPMKGHSHVYWYRQLPEEGLKFMVYLQKENIIDESGMPKERFSAEFPKEGPSILRIQQVVRGDSAAYFCASSPTSGSLETQYFGPGTRLLVL.